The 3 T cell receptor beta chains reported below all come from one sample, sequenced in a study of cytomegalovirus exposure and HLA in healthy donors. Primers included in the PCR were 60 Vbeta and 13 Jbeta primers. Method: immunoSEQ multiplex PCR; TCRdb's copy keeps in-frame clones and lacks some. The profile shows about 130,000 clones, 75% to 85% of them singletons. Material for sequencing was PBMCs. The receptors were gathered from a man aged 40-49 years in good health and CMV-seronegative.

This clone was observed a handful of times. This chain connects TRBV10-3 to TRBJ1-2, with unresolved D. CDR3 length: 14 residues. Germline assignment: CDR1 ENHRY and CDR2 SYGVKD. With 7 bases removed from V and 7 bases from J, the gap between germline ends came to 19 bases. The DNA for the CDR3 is TGTGCCATCACTAGGGAGGAAGGTCTATCTGGCTACACCTTC. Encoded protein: CAITREEGLSGYTF.

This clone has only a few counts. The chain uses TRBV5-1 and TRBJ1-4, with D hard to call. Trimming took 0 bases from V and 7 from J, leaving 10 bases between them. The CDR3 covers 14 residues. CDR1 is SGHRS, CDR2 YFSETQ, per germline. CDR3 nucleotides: TGCGCCAGCAGCTTGGGATCCCCAGGTGAAAAACTGTTTTTT. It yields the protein CASSLGSPGEKLFF.

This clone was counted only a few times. Here the CDR3 reads CASSSGGPGPHEQYF. The DNA of the CDR3 is TGCGCCAGCAGCTCCGGGGGGCCGGGACCCCACGAGCAGTACTTC. The chain has TRBV5-1 and TRBJ2-7; weak D call: TRBD2 (7 bases). Per the germline V gene, CDR1 is SGHRS and CDR2 is YFSETQ. The length of the CDR3 is 15 residues. V gave up 3 bases and J gave up 5 bases, with 18 bases separating them.